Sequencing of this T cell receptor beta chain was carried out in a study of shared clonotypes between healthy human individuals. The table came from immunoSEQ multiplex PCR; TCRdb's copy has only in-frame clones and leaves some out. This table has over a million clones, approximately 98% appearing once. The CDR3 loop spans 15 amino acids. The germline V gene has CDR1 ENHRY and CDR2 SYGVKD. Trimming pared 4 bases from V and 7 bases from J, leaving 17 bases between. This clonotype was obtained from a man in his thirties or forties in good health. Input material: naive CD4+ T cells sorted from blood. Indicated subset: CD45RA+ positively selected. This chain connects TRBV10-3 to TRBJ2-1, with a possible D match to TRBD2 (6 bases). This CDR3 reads CAISAFIGSINEQFF. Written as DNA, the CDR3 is TGTGCCATCAGTGCCTTTATCGGGAGTATAAATGAGCAGTTCTTC.